The rows below give T cell receptor beta chains drawn from one sample of a study of blood T cell repertoires in COVID-19. Measured with immunoSEQ multiplex PCR; TCRdb has only the in-frame clones, and not every one. This repertoire shows approximately 500,000 clones, over 75% found once; its top ten account for over 1.5%. The sequencing input was PBMCs or T cells enriched from blood (not recorded which). These receptors were taken from a woman aged 40 to 50 who had recovered from COVID-19. CDR3s include the opening cysteine and the closing phenylalanine or tryptophan. A D gene is named only where the DNA matches it firmly. Clone size is shown for a subset of rows, as once, few, many or a class of expanded clone.

v_gene: TRBV29-1; d_gene: -; j_gene: TRBJ2-1; abundance: -; CDR3nt: TGCAGCGTTGACAGGGGACACAATGAGCAGTTCTTC; CDR3aa: CSVDRGHNEQFF
v_gene: TRBV25-1; d_gene: TRBD1; j_gene: TRBJ2-7; abundance: -; CDR3nt: TGTGCCAGCAGTGTAGGACAGGCTCAATACGAGCAGTACTTC; CDR3aa: CASSVGQAQYEQYF
v_gene: TRBV19; d_gene: -; j_gene: TRBJ2-3; abundance: -; CDR3nt: TGTGCCAGTAGTACAGGGAAGGATACGCAGTATTTT; CDR3aa: CASSTGKDTQYF
v_gene: TRBV6-6; d_gene: -; j_gene: TRBJ2-7; abundance: once; CDR3nt: TGTGCCAGCAGCCACACCCCCTCCGAGCAGTACTTC; CDR3aa: CASSHTPSEQYF
v_gene: TRBV4-3; d_gene: -; j_gene: TRBJ1-2; abundance: -; CDR3nt: TGCGCCAGCAGCCAACCAGGACTAAACTATGGCTACACCTTC; CDR3aa: CASSQPGLNYGYTF
v_gene: TRBV29-1; d_gene: -; j_gene: TRBJ1-1; abundance: -; CDR3nt: TGCAGCGTTGAAGCTGGGGACTTCTGGAGCACTGAAGCTTTCTTT; CDR3aa: CSVEAGDFWSTEAFF
v_gene: TRBV18; d_gene: -; j_gene: TRBJ2-3; abundance: -; CDR3nt: TGTGCCAGCTCACCTGTCTACCTTAGCACAGATACGCAGTATTTT; CDR3aa: CASSPVYLSTDTQYF
v_gene: TRBV5-1; d_gene: -; j_gene: TRBJ1-5; abundance: few; CDR3nt: TGCGCCAGCAGCTTGACCCCAGGGTACAATCAGCCCCAGCATTTT; CDR3aa: CASSLTPGYNQPQHF
v_gene: TRBV10-3; d_gene: TRBD2; j_gene: TRBJ2-1; abundance: once; CDR3nt: TGTGCCATCAGTGGTACTAGCGGGAGCTACAATGAGCAGTTCTTC; CDR3aa: CAISGTSGSYNEQFF
v_gene: TRBV18; d_gene: TRBD1; j_gene: TRBJ1-1; abundance: -; CDR3nt: TGTGCCAGCTCGCCAAACAGGGGAGAAGCTTTCTTT; CDR3aa: CASSPNRGEAFF
v_gene: TRBV7-2; d_gene: -; j_gene: TRBJ1-2; abundance: -; CDR3nt: TGTGCCAGCAGCTTAGGTCGCCAGGGGATCTACACCTTC; CDR3aa: CASSLGRQGIYTF
v_gene: TRBV19; d_gene: -; j_gene: TRBJ2-5; abundance: -; CDR3nt: TGTGCCAGTAGTGACAGAGTCCAAGAGACCCAGTACTTC; CDR3aa: CASSDRVQETQYF
v_gene: TRBV5-6; d_gene: -; j_gene: TRBJ2-3; abundance: -; CDR3nt: TGTGCCAGCAGCTCCGGGACTAGCACAGATACGCAGTATTTT; CDR3aa: CASSSGTSTDTQYF
v_gene: TRBV7-9; d_gene: TRBD1; j_gene: TRBJ1-1; abundance: -; CDR3nt: TGTGCCAGCAGCTTTCCCCGACAGGGCATGAACACTGAAGCTTTCTTT; CDR3aa: CASSFPRQGMNTEAFF
v_gene: TRBV5-6; d_gene: TRBD2; j_gene: TRBJ2-5; abundance: -; CDR3nt: TGTGCCAGCAGCTTCTCGAGCGGGAGCGGAGAGACCCAGTACTTC; CDR3aa: CASSFSSGSGETQYF
v_gene: TRBV5-4; d_gene: -; j_gene: TRBJ2-5; abundance: -; CDR3nt: TGTGCCAGCAGAGGAGACAGGACGGGACAAGAGACCCAGTACTTC; CDR3aa: CASRGDRTGQETQYF
v_gene: TRBV18; d_gene: -; j_gene: TRBJ1-2; abundance: -; CDR3nt: TGTGCCAGCTCACCTGGACAGAACTCTAACTATGGCTACACCTTC; CDR3aa: CASSPGQNSNYGYTF
v_gene: TRBV7-9; d_gene: TRBD2; j_gene: TRBJ2-7; abundance: -; CDR3nt: TGTGCCAGCAGCTTCTCGGAGGGCGGGAGGGGTACTATATTC; CDR3aa: CASSFSEGGRGTIF
v_gene: TRBV6-6; d_gene: -; j_gene: TRBJ2-1; abundance: -; CDR3nt: TGTGCCAGCAGCCCGGGAGAGGTCAGGAGCTACAATGAGCAGTTCTTC; CDR3aa: CASSPGEVRSYNEQFF
v_gene: TRBV6-5; d_gene: -; j_gene: TRBJ1-1; abundance: -; CDR3nt: TGTGCCAGCGGAGAAAGATACACTGAAGCTTTCTTT; CDR3aa: CASGERYTEAFF
v_gene: TRBV12-3/TRBV12-4; d_gene: -; j_gene: TRBJ1-2; abundance: -; CDR3nt: TGTGCCAGCAGTTGGACAGCTGACTATGGCTACACCTTC; CDR3aa: CASSWTADYGYTF
v_gene: TRBV29-1; d_gene: TRBD2; j_gene: TRBJ2-7; abundance: -; CDR3nt: TGCAGCGTGAGGGGTCTAGCGGGAGGCGAGCAGTACTTC; CDR3aa: CSVRGLAGGEQYF
v_gene: TRBV11-3; d_gene: TRBD2; j_gene: TRBJ2-2; abundance: -; CDR3nt: TGTGCCAGCAGCTTCCCTCGGACTAGCGGGAGGGCCTGGGGGGAGCTGTTTTTT; CDR3aa: CASSFPRTSGRAWGELFF
v_gene: TRBV29-1; d_gene: TRBD1; j_gene: TRBJ1-3; abundance: -; CDR3nt: TGCAGCGCCCGCCGGGACAGGGAAGAAAACACCATATATTTT; CDR3aa: CSARRDREENTIYF
v_gene: TRBV19; d_gene: TRBD2; j_gene: TRBJ2-7; abundance: -; CDR3nt: TGTGCCAGTAGTCCCCTAGCGGGAGGTACTAACTCCTACGAGCAGTACTTC; CDR3aa: CASSPLAGGTNSYEQYF
v_gene: TRBV27; d_gene: -; j_gene: TRBJ1-1; abundance: -; CDR3nt: TGTGCCAGCAGTTTGGGAGCAGGACAGCTGAACACTGAAGCTTTCTTT; CDR3aa: CASSLGAGQLNTEAFF
v_gene: TRBV6-2/TRBV6-3; d_gene: TRBD1; j_gene: TRBJ2-7; abundance: few; CDR3nt: TGTGCCAGCAGTTCGGGGACAGGGGGCGCAAGGCATCGCGAGCAGTACTTC; CDR3aa: CASSSGTGGARHREQYF
v_gene: TRBV6-6; d_gene: TRBD1; j_gene: TRBJ2-7; abundance: -; CDR3nt: TGTGCCAGCAGCCGACCCCCCGACAGGGTGTGGTCCTACGAGCAGTACTTC; CDR3aa: CASSRPPDRVWSYEQYF
v_gene: TRBV6-5; d_gene: -; j_gene: TRBJ1-6; abundance: -; CDR3nt: TGTGCCAGCAGTTACTTAACAGATTCACCCCTCCACTTT; CDR3aa: CASSYLTDSPLHF
v_gene: TRBV7-9; d_gene: -; j_gene: TRBJ1-5; abundance: -; CDR3nt: TGTGCCAGCAGCTTAGATACAGGTCAGCCCCAGCATTTT; CDR3aa: CASSLDTGQPQHF
v_gene: TRBV11-3; d_gene: -; j_gene: TRBJ1-2; abundance: -; CDR3nt: TGTGCCAGCAGCCGGACCAGGGCCGGCTACACCTTC; CDR3aa: CASSRTRAGYTF
v_gene: TRBV4-1; d_gene: TRBD1; j_gene: TRBJ2-3; abundance: -; CDR3nt: TGCGCCAGCAGCCAAATGCGGGCAGGGGGAGATACGCAGTATTTT; CDR3aa: CASSQMRAGGDTQYF
v_gene: TRBV12-3/TRBV12-4; d_gene: -; j_gene: TRBJ1-5; abundance: -; CDR3nt: TGTGCCAGCAGTTATGGCCATCCCCAGCATTTT; CDR3aa: CASSYGHPQHF
v_gene: TRBV3-1/TRBV3-2; d_gene: -; j_gene: TRBJ2-1; abundance: -; CDR3nt: TGTGCCAGCAGCCAAGCCCGCCTTCAGGGATTGACCTACAATGAGCAGTTCTTC; CDR3aa: CASSQARLQGLTYNEQFF
v_gene: TRBV4-2; d_gene: -; j_gene: TRBJ1-5; abundance: -; CDR3nt: TGTGCCAGCAGCCCGGCCGGGACTGAAGGACTCCAGCCCCAGCATTTT; CDR3aa: CASSPAGTEGLQPQHF
v_gene: TRBV5-6; d_gene: -; j_gene: TRBJ1-4; abundance: -; CDR3nt: TGTGCCAGCAGCTCAACAGGGTTGGGAAGGCAGCAACTGTTTTTT; CDR3aa: CASSSTGLGRQQLFF
v_gene: TRBV19; d_gene: TRBD2; j_gene: TRBJ2-3; abundance: few; CDR3nt: TGTGCCAGTAGTTCCAGCGGGGGGTCCTTTGGTATGGATACGCAGTATTTT; CDR3aa: CASSSSGGSFGMDTQYF
v_gene: TRBV6-5; d_gene: TRBD2; j_gene: TRBJ2-7; abundance: -; CDR3nt: TGTGCCAGCATTGGACTAGCGGGAGGGCACGAGCAGTACTTC; CDR3aa: CASIGLAGGHEQYF
v_gene: TRBV28; d_gene: TRBD1; j_gene: TRBJ1-1; abundance: -; CDR3nt: TGTGCCAGCAGTCAAGGACAGGGGGCTTATAGGACTGAAGCTTTCTTT; CDR3aa: CASSQGQGAYRTEAFF
v_gene: TRBV19; d_gene: -; j_gene: TRBJ1-2; abundance: -; CDR3nt: TGTGCCAGTAGTATTGGGGATTCCGGGGTTGACACCTTC; CDR3aa: CASSIGDSGVDTF
v_gene: TRBV25-1; d_gene: TRBD1; j_gene: TRBJ1-2; abundance: -; CDR3nt: TGTGCCAGCAGTGGTCGGGACAGTAACTATGGCTACACCTTC; CDR3aa: CASSGRDSNYGYTF
v_gene: TRBV21-1; d_gene: -; j_gene: TRBJ2-5; abundance: -; CDR3nt: TGTGCCAGCACCCCAAACCCAGGGGAAGAGACCCAGTACTTC; CDR3aa: CASTPNPGEETQYF
v_gene: TRBV7-2; d_gene: -; j_gene: TRBJ2-2; abundance: -; CDR3nt: TGTGCCAGCAGCTTAGTAGCGGTCAGCAAGGAGCTGTTTTTT; CDR3aa: CASSLVAVSKELFF
v_gene: TRBV7-9; d_gene: -; j_gene: TRBJ2-1; abundance: -; CDR3nt: TGTGCCAGCAATTGGGACTATGAGCAGTTCTTC; CDR3aa: CASNWDYEQFF
v_gene: TRBV7-9; d_gene: -; j_gene: TRBJ1-5; abundance: -; CDR3nt: TGTGCCAGCACACAGGGAGGCAATCAGCCCCAGCATTTT; CDR3aa: CASTQGGNQPQHF
v_gene: TRBV19; d_gene: TRBD2; j_gene: TRBJ2-3; abundance: -; CDR3nt: TGTGCCAGTAACCAGGGGACTAGGGGTACGCAGTATTTT; CDR3aa: CASNQGTRGTQYF
v_gene: TRBV5-1; d_gene: -; j_gene: TRBJ2-1; abundance: -; CDR3nt: TGCGCCAGCAGCTTGGGCCGTCAGGGGAATGAGCAGTTCTTC; CDR3aa: CASSLGRQGNEQFF
v_gene: TRBV14; d_gene: -; j_gene: TRBJ1-1; abundance: -; CDR3nt: TGTGCCAGCAGCCCGGTCGACAGGCCTGGAGCTTTCTTT; CDR3aa: CASSPVDRPGAFF
v_gene: TRBV27; d_gene: TRBD1; j_gene: TRBJ1-5; abundance: -; CDR3nt: TGTGCCAGCAGTTTAAGACAGGGAGGACAGCCCCAGCATTTT; CDR3aa: CASSLRQGGQPQHF
v_gene: TRBV5-1; d_gene: -; j_gene: TRBJ2-2; abundance: -; CDR3nt: TGCGCCAGCAGCCCGGTTACGAACACCGGGGAGCTGTTTTTT; CDR3aa: CASSPVTNTGELFF
v_gene: TRBV5-4; d_gene: -; j_gene: TRBJ1-4; abundance: -; CDR3nt: TGTGCCAGCAGCCGTGGGGGGGTCACCACAACTAATGAAAAACTGTTTTTT; CDR3aa: CASSRGGVTTTNEKLFF
v_gene: TRBV5-1; d_gene: -; j_gene: TRBJ2-4; abundance: -; CDR3nt: TGCGCCAGCAGCTTACGTTTAGATGTTGGCATTCAGTACTTC; CDR3aa: CASSLRLDVGIQYF
v_gene: TRBV6-5; d_gene: TRBD1; j_gene: TRBJ1-1; abundance: -; CDR3nt: TGTGCCAGCAGCCACGACAGGGGGTCGGGCACTGAAGCTTTCTTT; CDR3aa: CASSHDRGSGTEAFF
v_gene: TRBV6-2/TRBV6-3; d_gene: TRBD2; j_gene: TRBJ2-2; abundance: -; CDR3nt: TGTGCCAGCAGTTTCCCCTTACCACTAGCGCTCAACACCGGGGAGCTGTTTTTT; CDR3aa: CASSFPLPLALNTGELFF
v_gene: TRBV2; d_gene: -; j_gene: TRBJ2-3; abundance: -; CDR3nt: TGTGCCAGCAGTGATCCGCGGGCCTTAACATACGATACGCAGTATTTT; CDR3aa: CASSDPRALTYDTQYF
v_gene: TRBV7-8; d_gene: TRBD1; j_gene: TRBJ1-2; abundance: -; CDR3nt: TGTGCCAGCAGCTCTGACAGGGGCTCAAACTATGGCTACACCTTC; CDR3aa: CASSSDRGSNYGYTF
v_gene: TRBV20-1; d_gene: -; j_gene: TRBJ1-1; abundance: -; CDR3nt: TGCAGTGCGACCGGACACAAACAAGCTTTCTTT; CDR3aa: CSATGHKQAFF